A selection of T cell receptor beta chains follows, all from one sample in a study of T cells in Graves' hyperthyroidism and ophthalmopathy. TCRdb passed the multiplex PCR reads through MiXCR, listing each CDR3 protein once. Of about 640,000 distinct CDR3 sequences detected, less than 25% appear once; the ten largest clones hold 34%. The sample taken for sequencing was blood. These receptors were collected from a man in his thirties or forties with Graves' ophthalmopathy. The CDR3 runs from the conserved cysteine through the conserved F or W. D genes are given only for firm matches. Only part of the rows carry a size: once, few, many, or a class if the clone is expanded.

D gene	V gene	J gene	clone size	CDR3 protein	CDR3 DNA
TRBD1	TRBV24-1	TRBJ2-4	few	CATSQGATNIQYF	TGTGCCACCTCTCAGGGGGCCACAAACATTCAGTACTTC
NA	TRBV5-1	TRBJ2-3	once	CASSPVAADTQYF	TGTGCCAGCAGCCCGGTAGCAGCTGATACGCAGTATTTT
NA	TRBV9	TRBJ2-1	few	CASSPRDQYNEQFF	TGTGCCAGCAGCCCACGTGACCAATACAATGAGCAGTTCTTC
NA	TRBV29-1	TRBJ2-1	NA	CSGRWQSTAEQFF	TGCAGCGGTCGGTGGCAGAGTACAGCTGAGCAGTTCTTC
NA	TRBV5-6	TRBJ1-5	NA	CASSLAGYNQPQHF	TGTGCCAGCAGCTTGGCGGGATACAATCAGCCCCAGCATTTT
NA	TRBV5-6	TRBJ1-5	NA	CASSRFTGRGNQPQHF	TGTGCCAGCAGCCGCTTCACAGGGCGTGGGAATCAGCCCCAGCATTTT
TRBD1	TRBV20-1	TRBJ1-5	NA	CSASTGASNQPQHF	TGCAGTGCTAGTACAGGGGCGAGCAATCAGCCCCAGCATTTT
NA	TRBV7-9	TRBJ1-2	NA	CASSLSTPGDGYTF	TGTGCCAGCAGCCTCTCGACCCCGGGGGATGGCTACACCTTC
NA	TRBV28	TRBJ2-5	many	CASSSSPGVQETQYF	TGTGCCAGCAGTTCGAGCCCTGGGGTCCAAGAGACCCAGTACTTC
TRBD2	TRBV28	TRBJ2-1	many	CASREAGGSNEQFF	TGTGCCAGCAGGGAAGCGGGAGGGAGTAATGAGCAGTTCTTC
NA	TRBV6-1	TRBJ2-7	many	CASSKQDSLYEQYF	TGTGCCAGCAGTAAACAGGACAGCCTCTACGAGCAGTACTTC
NA	TRBV6-1	TRBJ2-2	NA	CAGGIMSLDINTGELFF	TGTGCCGGCGGAATTATGTCTCTAGACATAAACACCGGGGAGCTGTTTTTT
NA	TRBV10-2	TRBJ2-6	NA	CASSESIAGANVLTF	TGCGCCAGCAGTGAGTCGATTGCCGGGGCCAACGTCCTGACTTTC
TRBD1	TRBV2	TRBJ1-5	many	CASRTGGAPNQPQHF	TGTGCCAGCAGGACAGGGGGCGCACCCAATCAGCCCCAGCATTTT
TRBD1	TRBV7-8	TRBJ2-5	NA	CASSSGTGATSGTQYF	TGTGCCAGCAGCTCGGGGACAGGGGCCACCTCAGGGACCCAGTACTTC
TRBD1	TRBV5-6	TRBJ2-5	NA	CASSLPGGRGRETQYF	TGTGCCAGCAGCTTGCCCGGCGGCAGGGGGCGAGAGACCCAGTACTTC
NA	TRBV6-1	TRBJ2-1	many	CASSGQQNQQQFF	TGTGCCAGCAGTGGACAACAGAACCAGCAGCAGTTCTTC
TRBD1	TRBV6-1	TRBJ2-5	NA	CASRVQGAKTQYF	TGTGCCAGCAGAGTACAGGGGGCCAAGACCCAGTACTTC
NA	TRBV6-2/TRBV6-3	TRBJ2-1	few	CASSYSGPRDNEQFF	TGTGCCAGCAGTTACTCGGGGCCTCGCGACAATGAGCAGTTCTTC
NA	TRBV18	TRBJ2-1	few	CASSPQGVADNEQFF	TGTGCCAGCTCACCACAGGGGGTAGCGGACAATGAGCAGTTCTTC
NA	TRBV6-5	TRBJ2-5	few	CASSYRGNKETQYF	TGTGCCAGCAGTTACAGGGGAAACAAGGAGACCCAGTACTTC
TRBD1	TRBV27	TRBJ1-2	many	CASSLRQGSGGYTF	TGTGCCAGCAGTTTGAGACAGGGGAGTGGGGGCTACACCTTC
NA	TRBV5-1	TRBJ2-3	few	CASSLGINLRDLAALTDTQYF	TGCGCCAGCAGCTTGGGGATAAATCTACGAGATCTAGCAGCCCTCACAGATACGCAGTATTTT
NA	TRBV30	TRBJ1-5	NA	CAWSRGTDSNQPQHF	TGTGCCTGGAGTCGTGGAACCGATAGCAATCAGCCCCAGCATTTT
NA	TRBV9	TRBJ2-1	NA	CASSVVAVDEQFF	TGTGCCAGCAGCGTAGTAGCTGTAGATGAGCAGTTCTTC
TRBD1	TRBV18	TRBJ1-1	few	CASSPVEGALTEAFF	TGTGCCAGCTCACCGGTAGAGGGGGCACTCACTGAAGCTTTCTTT
NA	TRBV6-1	TRBJ2-7	few	CASSWVGEQYF	TGTGCCAGCAGTTGGGTAGGTGAGCAGTACTTC
NA	TRBV6-1	TRBJ1-5	few	CASSDPEVGGRQPQHF	TGTGCCAGCAGTGACCCAGAGGTTGGGGGTCGCCAGCCCCAGCATTTT
NA	TRBV20-1	TRBJ1-2	few	CSARDARYGYTF	TGCAGTGCTAGAGACGCACGGTATGGCTACACCTTC
NA	TRBV20-1	TRBJ1-2	few	CSARDLRTNYGYTF	TGCAGTGCTAGAGATCTGCGGACAAACTATGGCTACACCTTC
TRBD2	TRBV3-1	TRBJ2-1	many	CASSHLAGTIYNEQFF	TGTGCCAGCAGCCATCTAGCGGGGACCATCTACAATGAGCAGTTCTTC
TRBD1	TRBV12-5	TRBJ1-1	few	CASGLQGARTEAFF	TGTGCTAGTGGTTTGCAGGGGGCGCGCACTGAAGCTTTCTTT
TRBD1	TRBV15	TRBJ1-5	few	CATSGSQGYQPQHF	TGTGCCACCAGCGGATCACAGGGGTATCAGCCCCAGCATTTT
NA	TRBV30	TRBJ1-2	few	CAWRRPYGYTF	TGTGCCTGGAGAAGGCCTTATGGCTACACCTTC
TRBD1	TRBV6-9	TRBJ2-7	few	CASSYAGTGEQYF	TGTGCCAGCAGTTACGCCGGGACAGGCGAGCAGTACTTC
NA	TRBV9	TRBJ2-7	NA	CASSALPGTHYEQYF	TGTGCCAGCAGCGCCCTCCCCGGGACTCATTACGAGCAGTACTTC
NA	TRBV15	TRBJ2-3	NA	CATSRGEFSTSTDTQYF	TGTGCCACCAGCAGAGGAGAGTTCTCCACTAGCACAGATACGCAGTATTTT
TRBD1	TRBV20-1	TRBJ2-7	few	CSARDTTGEKIYEQYF	TGCAGTGCTAGAGACACGACAGGGGAGAAAATCTACGAGCAGTACTTC
TRBD2	TRBV20-1	TRBJ2-1	NA	CSGAGAYNEQFF	TGCAGTGGGGCGGGGGCCTACAATGAGCAGTTCTTC
TRBD2	TRBV7-2	TRBJ2-6	few	CASSHSGRVTGANVLTF	TGTGCCAGCAGCCATAGCGGGAGGGTAACTGGGGCCAACGTCCTGACTTTC
NA	TRBV7-3	TRBJ2-2	few	CASSPRSTGELFF	TGTGCCAGCAGCCCCCGCTCCACCGGGGAGCTGTTTTTT
TRBD1	TRBV7-2	TRBJ2-5	many	CASSFGTEQETQYF	TGTGCCAGCAGCTTTGGGACAGAACAAGAGACCCAGTACTTC
NA	TRBV24-1	TRBJ2-3	NA	CATSDILSSTQYF	TGTGCCACCAGTGATATCCTCTCGTCTACGCAGTATTTT
TRBD1	TRBV12-3/TRBV12-4	TRBJ2-4	many	CASSLGTGEWSKNIQYF	TGTGCCAGCAGTTTGGGGACAGGGGAATGGTCCAAAAACATTCAGTACTTC
NA	TRBV30	TRBJ1-1	NA	CAWSGTKEAFF	TGTGCCTGGAGTGGGACAAAAGAAGCTTTCTTT
NA	TRBV7-9	TRBJ2-5	few	CASSQRGPRETQYF	TGTGCCAGCAGCCAGAGGGGACCACGAGAGACCCAGTACTTC
NA	TRBV20-1	TRBJ2-5	NA	CSARPGGPQETQYF	TGCAGTGCTAGGCCAGGTGGGCCCCAAGAGACCCAGTACTTC